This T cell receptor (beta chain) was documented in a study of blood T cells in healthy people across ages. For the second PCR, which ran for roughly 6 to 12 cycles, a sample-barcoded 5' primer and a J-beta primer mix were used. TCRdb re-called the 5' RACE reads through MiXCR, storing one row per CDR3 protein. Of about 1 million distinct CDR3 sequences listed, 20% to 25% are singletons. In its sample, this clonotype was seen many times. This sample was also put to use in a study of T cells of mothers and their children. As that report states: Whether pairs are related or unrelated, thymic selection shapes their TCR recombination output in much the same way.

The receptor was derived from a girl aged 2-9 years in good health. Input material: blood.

The CDR3 DNA sequence: TGTGCCAGCAGCGAGGGGCTCAATGAAAAACTGTTTTTT. Translated, it gives CASSEGLNEKLFF. The rearrangement joins TRBV9 to TRBJ1-4; D might be TRBD1 (5 bases). The CDR3 is 13 amino acids. The germline CDR1 and CDR2 sequences are SGDLS and YYNGEE. Trimming left V 3 bases short and J 5 bases short, with 8 bases between.